The sequence of this TCR beta chain was determined in a study of T cells after posttransplantation cyclophosphamide. The CDR3 loop spans 15 amino acids. V lost 5 bases to trimming and J lost 0 bases, with 12 bases between them. Germline assignment: CDR1 SGHTA and CDR2 FQGTGA. This clone was recorded many times. Using immunoSEQ multiplex PCR, the repertoire was profiled, and TCRdb retains in-frame clones only, with some absent. The sample shows about 30,000 clones, none of them appearing just once. Sequenced input: PBMCs. The TCR was taken from a woman aged 60-75 years in good health, CMV-negative, and a related stem cell transplant donor. The gene calls are TRBV7-3 and TRBJ2-3, with D perhaps TRBD2 (6 bases). In DNA, the CDR3 is TGTGCCAGCAGCCCTCTTAGCGGAAGCACAGATACGCAGTATTTT. Translated, it gives CASSPLSGSTDTQYF.